Below, one TCR beta chain is given with its context. This entry comes from a study of blood T cells in healthy people across ages. In the study overall: About one barcoded beta molecule per two T cells was the capture yield of template switching.

Germline CDR1 reads SGHAT; CDR2 reads FQNNGV. This CDR3 contains 17 residues. The ends were cut back, 5 bases at V and 9 bases at J, with 26 bases in the middle. Then a second PCR, running roughly 7 to 11 cycles, was carried out with a sample-barcoded 5' primer and a J-beta primer mix. Each cDNA molecule carried a tag from a template-switch adaptor that contained 12 random nucleotides. One entry per CDR3 protein, called by TCRdb with MiXCR from the 5' RACE reads. This table has roughly 900,000 distinct CDR3 sequences, under 35% appearing once. The sequenced material came from blood. The TCR was taken from a woman of 80 years or more in good health. The chain employs TRBV11-2 and TRBJ2-1; maybe TRBD2 (7 bases). The chain's CDR3 is CASSTFTGGGAGGEQFF. In DNA form, the CDR3 reads TGTGCCAGCAGCACTTTCACGGGCGGGGGCGCCGGGGGTGAGCAGTTCTTC.